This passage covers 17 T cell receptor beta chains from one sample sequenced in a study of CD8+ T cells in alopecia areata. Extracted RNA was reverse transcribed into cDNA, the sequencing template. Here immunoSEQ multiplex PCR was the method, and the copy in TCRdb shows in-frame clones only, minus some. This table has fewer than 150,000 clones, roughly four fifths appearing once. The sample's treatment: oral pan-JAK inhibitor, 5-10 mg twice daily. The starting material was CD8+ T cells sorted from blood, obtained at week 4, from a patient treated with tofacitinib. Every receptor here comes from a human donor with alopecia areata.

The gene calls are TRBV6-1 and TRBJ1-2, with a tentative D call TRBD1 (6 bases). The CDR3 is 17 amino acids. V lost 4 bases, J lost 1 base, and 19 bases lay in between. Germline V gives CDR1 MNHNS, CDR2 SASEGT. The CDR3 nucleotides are TGTGCCAGCAGTGCGATATATGGGACACCCGTTAACTATGGCTACACCTTC. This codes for CASSAIYGTPVNYGYTF.

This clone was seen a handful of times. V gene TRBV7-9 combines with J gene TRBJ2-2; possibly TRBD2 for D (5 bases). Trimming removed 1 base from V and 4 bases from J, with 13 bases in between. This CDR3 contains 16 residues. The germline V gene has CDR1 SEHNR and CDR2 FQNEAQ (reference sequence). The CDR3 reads CASSLEAGGPTGELFF. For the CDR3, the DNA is TGTGCCAGCAGCTTAGAGGCAGGCGGGCCCACCGGGGAGCTGTTTTTT.

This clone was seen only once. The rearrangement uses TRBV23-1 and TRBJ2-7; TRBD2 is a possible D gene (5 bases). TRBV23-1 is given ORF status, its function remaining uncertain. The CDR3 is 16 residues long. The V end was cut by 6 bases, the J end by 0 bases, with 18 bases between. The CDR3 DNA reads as TGCGCCAGCAGCCGAAAAAGTAAGCGGCGCTCCTACGAGCAGTACTTC. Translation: CASSRKSKRRSYEQYF.

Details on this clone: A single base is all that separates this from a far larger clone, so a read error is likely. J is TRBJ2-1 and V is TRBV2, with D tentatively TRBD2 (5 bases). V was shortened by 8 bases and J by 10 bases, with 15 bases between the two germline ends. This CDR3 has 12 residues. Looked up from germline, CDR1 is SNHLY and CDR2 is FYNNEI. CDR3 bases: TGTGCCAGCGTTGGGCCGCCGGGAGAGCAGTTCTTC. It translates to CASVGPPGEQFF. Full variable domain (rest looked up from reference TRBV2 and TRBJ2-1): EPEVTQTPSHQVTQMGQEVILRCVPISNHLYFYWYRQILGQKVEFLVSFYNNEISEKSEIFDDQFSVERPDGSNFTLKIRSTKLEDSAMYFCASVGPPGEQFFGPGTRLTVL.

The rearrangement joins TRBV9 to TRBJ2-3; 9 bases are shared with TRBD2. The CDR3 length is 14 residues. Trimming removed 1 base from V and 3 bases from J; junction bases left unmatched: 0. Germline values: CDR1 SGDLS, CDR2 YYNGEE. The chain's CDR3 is CASSVSGGTDTQYF. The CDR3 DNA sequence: TGTGCCAGCAGCGTAAGCGGGGGGACAGATACGCAGTATTTT.

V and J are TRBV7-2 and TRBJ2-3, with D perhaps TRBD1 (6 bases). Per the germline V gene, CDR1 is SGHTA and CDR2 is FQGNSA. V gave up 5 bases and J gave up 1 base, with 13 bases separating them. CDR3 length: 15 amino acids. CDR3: CASSVPGQGTDTQYF. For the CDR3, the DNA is TGTGCCAGCAGCGTCCCGGGACAAGGCACAGATACGCAGTATTTT.

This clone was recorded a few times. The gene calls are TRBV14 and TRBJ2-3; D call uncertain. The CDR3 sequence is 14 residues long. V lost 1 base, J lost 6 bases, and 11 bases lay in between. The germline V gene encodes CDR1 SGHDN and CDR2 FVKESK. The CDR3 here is CASSQGWGKDTQYF. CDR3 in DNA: TGTGCCAGCAGCCAAGGTTGGGGAAAGGATACGCAGTATTTT.

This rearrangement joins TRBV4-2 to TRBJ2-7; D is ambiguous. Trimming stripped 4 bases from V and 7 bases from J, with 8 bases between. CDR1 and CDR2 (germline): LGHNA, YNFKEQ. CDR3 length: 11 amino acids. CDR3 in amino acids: CASSPPIEQYF. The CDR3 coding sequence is TGTGCCAGCAGCCCCCCTATTGAGCAGTACTTC.

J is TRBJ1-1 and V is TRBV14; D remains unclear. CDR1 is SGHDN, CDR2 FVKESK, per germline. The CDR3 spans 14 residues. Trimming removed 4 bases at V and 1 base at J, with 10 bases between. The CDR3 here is CASSPWAENTEAFF. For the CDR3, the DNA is TGTGCCAGCAGCCCGTGGGCAGAGAACACTGAAGCTTTCTTT.

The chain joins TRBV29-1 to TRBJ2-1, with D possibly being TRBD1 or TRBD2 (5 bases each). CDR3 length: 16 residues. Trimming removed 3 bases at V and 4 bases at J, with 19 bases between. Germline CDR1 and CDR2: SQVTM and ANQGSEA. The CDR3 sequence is CSVDRPGATAYNEQFF. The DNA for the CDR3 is TGCAGCGTTGACAGGCCCGGGGCTACAGCATACAATGAGCAGTTCTTC.

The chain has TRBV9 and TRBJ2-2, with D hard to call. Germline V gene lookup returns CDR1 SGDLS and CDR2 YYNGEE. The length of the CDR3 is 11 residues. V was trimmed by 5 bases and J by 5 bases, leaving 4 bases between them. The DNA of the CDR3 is TGTGCCAGCAGTGGAACCGGGGAGCTGTTTTTT. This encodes CASSGTGELFF.

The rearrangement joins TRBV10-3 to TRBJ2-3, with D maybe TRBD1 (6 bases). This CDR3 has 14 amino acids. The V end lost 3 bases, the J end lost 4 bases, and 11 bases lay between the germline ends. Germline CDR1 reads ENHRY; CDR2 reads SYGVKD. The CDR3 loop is CAISDLQGSDTQYF. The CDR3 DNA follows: TGTGCCATCAGTGACCTACAGGGTTCAGATACGCAGTATTTT.

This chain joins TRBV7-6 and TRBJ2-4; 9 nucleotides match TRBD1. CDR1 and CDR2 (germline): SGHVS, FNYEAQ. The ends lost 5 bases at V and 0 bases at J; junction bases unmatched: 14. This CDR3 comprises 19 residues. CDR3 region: CASSMPGQGARVAKNIQYF. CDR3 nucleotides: TGTGCCAGCAGCATGCCGGGACAGGGTGCACGTGTAGCCAAAAACATTCAGTACTTC.

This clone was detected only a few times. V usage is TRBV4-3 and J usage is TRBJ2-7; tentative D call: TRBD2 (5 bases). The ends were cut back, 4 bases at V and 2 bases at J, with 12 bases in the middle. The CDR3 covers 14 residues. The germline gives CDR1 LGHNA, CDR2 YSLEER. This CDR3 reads CASSRVKAAYEQYF. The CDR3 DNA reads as TGCGCCAGCAGCCGTGTAAAAGCGGCCTACGAGCAGTACTTC.

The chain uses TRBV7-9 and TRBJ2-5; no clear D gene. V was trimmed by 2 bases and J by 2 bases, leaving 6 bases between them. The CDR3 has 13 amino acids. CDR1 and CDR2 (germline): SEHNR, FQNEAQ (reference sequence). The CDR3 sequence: CASSLNSQETQYF. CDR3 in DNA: TGTGCCAGCAGCTTAAACAGTCAAGAGACCCAGTACTTC. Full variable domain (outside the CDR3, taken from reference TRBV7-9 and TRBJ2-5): DTGVSQNPRHKITKRGQNVTFRCDPISEHNRLYWYRQTLGQGPEFLTYFQNEAQLEKSRLLSDRFSAERPKGSFSTLEIQRTEQGDSAMYLCASSLNSQETQYFGPGTRLLVL.

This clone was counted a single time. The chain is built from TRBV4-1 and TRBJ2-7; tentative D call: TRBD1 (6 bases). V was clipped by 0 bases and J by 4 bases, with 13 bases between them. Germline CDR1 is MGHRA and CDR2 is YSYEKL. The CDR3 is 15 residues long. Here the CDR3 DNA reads TGCGCCAGCAGCCAAGATCCAACAGGGTGGTACGAGCAGTACTTC. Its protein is CASSQDPTGWYEQYF.

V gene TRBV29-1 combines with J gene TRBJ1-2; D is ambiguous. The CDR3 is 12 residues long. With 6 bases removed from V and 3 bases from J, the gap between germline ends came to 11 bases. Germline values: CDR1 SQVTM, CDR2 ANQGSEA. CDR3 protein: CSVVYTDYGYTF. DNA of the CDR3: TGCAGCGTGGTTTACACCGACTATGGCTACACCTTC.